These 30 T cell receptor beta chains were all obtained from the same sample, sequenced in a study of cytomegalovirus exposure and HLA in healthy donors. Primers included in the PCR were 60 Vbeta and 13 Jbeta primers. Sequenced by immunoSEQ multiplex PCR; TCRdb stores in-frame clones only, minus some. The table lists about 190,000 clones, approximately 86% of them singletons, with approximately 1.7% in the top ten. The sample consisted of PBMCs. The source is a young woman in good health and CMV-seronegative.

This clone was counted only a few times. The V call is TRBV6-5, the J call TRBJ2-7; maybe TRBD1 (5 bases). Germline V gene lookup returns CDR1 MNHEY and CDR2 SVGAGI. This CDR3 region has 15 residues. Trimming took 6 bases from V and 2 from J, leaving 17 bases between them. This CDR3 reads CASSQPDSAPYEQYF. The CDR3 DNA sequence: TGTGCCAGCAGCCAACCCGACAGCGCGCCCTACGAGCAGTACTTC.

The CDR3 reads CAWSHTGLQYF. CDR3 coding DNA: TGTGCCTGGAGCCATACAGGGTTGCAGTACTTC. This rearrangement joins TRBV30 to TRBJ2-7; D may be TRBD1 (6 bases). This CDR3 has 11 residues. Germline CDR1 reads GTSNPN; CDR2 reads SVGIG (reference sequence). V was pared by 3 bases and J by 9 bases, with 12 bases between.

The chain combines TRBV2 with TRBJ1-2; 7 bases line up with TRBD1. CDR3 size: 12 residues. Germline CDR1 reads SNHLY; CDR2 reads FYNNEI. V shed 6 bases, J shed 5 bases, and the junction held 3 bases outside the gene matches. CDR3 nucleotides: TGTGCCAGCAGCGGGACAGTATATGGCTACACCTTC. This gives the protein CASSGTVYGYTF.

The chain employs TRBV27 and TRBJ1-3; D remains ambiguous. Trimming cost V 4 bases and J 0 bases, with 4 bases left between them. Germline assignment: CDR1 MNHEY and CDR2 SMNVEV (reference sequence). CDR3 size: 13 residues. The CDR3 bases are TGTGCCAGCAGTTCTTCCTCTGGAAACACCATATATTTT. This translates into CASSSSSGNTIYF.

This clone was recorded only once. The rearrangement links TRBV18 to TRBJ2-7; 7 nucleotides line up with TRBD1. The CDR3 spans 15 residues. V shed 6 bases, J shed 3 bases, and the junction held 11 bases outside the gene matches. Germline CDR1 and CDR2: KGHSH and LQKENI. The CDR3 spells CASSDQGTVLYEQYF. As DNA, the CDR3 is TGTGCCAGCTCGGACCAGGGGACAGTACTCTACGAGCAGTACTTC.

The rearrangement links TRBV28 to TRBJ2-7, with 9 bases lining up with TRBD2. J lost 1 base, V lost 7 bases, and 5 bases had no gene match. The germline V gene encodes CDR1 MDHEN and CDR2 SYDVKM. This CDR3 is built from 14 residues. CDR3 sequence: CASNQRGASYEQYF. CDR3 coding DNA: TGTGCCAGCAATCAGCGGGGGGCTTCCTACGAGCAGTACTTC.

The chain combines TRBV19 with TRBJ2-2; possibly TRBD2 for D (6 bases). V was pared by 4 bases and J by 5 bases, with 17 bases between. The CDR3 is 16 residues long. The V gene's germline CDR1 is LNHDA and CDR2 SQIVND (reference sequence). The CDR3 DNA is TGTGCCAGTAGTAGTTTTGTAACGGGAGTTACCGGGGAGCTGTTTTTT. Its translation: CASSSFVTGVTGELFF.

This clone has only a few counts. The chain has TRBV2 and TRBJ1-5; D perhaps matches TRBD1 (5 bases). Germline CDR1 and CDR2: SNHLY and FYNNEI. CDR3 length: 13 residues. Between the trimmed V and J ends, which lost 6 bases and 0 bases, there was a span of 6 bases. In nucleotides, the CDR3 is TGTGCCAGCAGACAGGATAGCAATCAGCCCCAGCATTTT. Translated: CASRQDSNQPQHF.

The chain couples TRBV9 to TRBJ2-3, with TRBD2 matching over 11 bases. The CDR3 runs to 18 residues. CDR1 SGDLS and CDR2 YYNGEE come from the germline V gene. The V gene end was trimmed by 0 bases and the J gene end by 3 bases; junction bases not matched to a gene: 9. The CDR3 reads CASSVVFSGRAGTDTQYF. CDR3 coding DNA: TGTGCCAGCAGCGTAGTTTTTAGCGGGAGGGCCGGGACAGATACGCAGTATTTT.

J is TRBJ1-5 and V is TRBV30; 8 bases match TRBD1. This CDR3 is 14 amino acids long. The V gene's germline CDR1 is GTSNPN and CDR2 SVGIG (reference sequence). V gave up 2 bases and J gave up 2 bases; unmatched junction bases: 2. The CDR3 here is CAWSPDRGNQPQHF. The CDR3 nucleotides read TGTGCCTGGAGTCCGGACAGGGGCAATCAGCCCCAGCATTTT.

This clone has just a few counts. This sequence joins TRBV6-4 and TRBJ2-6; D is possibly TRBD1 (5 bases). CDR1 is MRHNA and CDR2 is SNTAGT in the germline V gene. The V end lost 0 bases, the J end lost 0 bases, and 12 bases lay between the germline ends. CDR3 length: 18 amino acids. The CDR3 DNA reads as TGTGCCAGCAGTGACTCCCAGGGATTGCACTCTGGGGCCAACGTCCTGACTTTC. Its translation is CASSDSQGLHSGANVLTF.

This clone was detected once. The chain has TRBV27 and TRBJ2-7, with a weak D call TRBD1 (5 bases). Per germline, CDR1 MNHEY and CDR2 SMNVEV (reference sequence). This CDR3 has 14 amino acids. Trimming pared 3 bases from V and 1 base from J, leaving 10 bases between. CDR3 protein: CASSFTGVSYEQYF. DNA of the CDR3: TGTGCCAGCAGTTTTACAGGTGTTTCCTACGAGCAGTACTTC.

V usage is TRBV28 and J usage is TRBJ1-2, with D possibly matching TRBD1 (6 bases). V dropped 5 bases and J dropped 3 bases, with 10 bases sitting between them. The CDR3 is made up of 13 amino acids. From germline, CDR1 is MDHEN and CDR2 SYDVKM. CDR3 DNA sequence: TGTGCCAGCAGTGTCGGACAGCACTATGGCTACACCTTC. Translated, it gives CASSVGQHYGYTF.

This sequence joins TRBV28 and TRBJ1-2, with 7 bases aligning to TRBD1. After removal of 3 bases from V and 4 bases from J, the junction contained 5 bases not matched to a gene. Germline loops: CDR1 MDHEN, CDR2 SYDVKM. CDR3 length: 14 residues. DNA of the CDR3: TGTGCCAGCAGTTTCCCCGGGACAGTCTATGGCTACACCTTC. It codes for CASSFPGTVYGYTF.

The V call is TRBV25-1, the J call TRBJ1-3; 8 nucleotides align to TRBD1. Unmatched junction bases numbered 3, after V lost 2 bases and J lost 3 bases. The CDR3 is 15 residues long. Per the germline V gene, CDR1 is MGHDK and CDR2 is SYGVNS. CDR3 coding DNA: TGTGCCAGCAGTGAACCCGGGACAGGTGGAAACACCATATATTTT. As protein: CASSEPGTGGNTIYF.

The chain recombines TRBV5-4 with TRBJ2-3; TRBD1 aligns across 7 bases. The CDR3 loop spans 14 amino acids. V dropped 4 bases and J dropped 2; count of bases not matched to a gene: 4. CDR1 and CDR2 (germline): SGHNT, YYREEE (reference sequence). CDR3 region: CASSHGTATDTQYF. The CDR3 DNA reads TGTGCCAGCAGCCATGGGACAGCCACAGATACGCAGTATTTT. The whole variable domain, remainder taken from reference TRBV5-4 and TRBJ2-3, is ETGVTQSPTHLIKTRGQQVTLRCSSQSGHNTVSWYQQALGQGPQFIFQYYREEENGRGNFPPRFSGLQFPNYSSELNVNALELDDSALYLCASSHGTATDTQYFGPGTRLTVL.

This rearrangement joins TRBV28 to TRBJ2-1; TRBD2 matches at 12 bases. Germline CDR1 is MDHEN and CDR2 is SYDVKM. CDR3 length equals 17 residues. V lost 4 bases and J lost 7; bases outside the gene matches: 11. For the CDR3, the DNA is TGTGCCAGCAGTTGGCCTAGCGGGGGGGCGATCGGAAATGAGCAGTTCTTC. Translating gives CASSWPSGGAIGNEQFF. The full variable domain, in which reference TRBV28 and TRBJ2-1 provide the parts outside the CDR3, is DVKVTQSSRYLVKRTGEKVFLECVQDMDHENMFWYRQDPGLGLRLIYFSYDVKMKEKGDIPEGYSVSREKKERFSLILESASTNQTSMYLCASSWPSGGAIGNEQFFGPGTRLTVL.

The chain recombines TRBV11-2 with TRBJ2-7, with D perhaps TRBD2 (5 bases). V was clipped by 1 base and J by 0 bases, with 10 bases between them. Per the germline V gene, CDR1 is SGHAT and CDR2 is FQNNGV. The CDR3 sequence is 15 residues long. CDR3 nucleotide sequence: TGTGCCAGCAGCTTAGTAGGGAGAGGCTCCTACGAGCAGTACTTC. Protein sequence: CASSLVGRGSYEQYF.

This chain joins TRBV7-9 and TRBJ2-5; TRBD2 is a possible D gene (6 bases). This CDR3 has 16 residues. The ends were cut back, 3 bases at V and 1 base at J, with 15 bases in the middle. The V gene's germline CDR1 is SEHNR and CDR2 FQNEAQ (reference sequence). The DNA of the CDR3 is TGTGCCAGCAGCTTCCCCCGGGACTCCCCCCAAGAGACCCAGTACTTC. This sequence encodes CASSFPRDSPQETQYF.

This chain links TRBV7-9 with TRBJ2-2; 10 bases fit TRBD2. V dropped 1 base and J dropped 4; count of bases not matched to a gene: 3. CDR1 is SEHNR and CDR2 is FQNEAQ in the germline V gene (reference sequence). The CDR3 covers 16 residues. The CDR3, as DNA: TGTGCCAGCAGCTTAGGGGTAGCGGGAGGCACCGGGGAGCTGTTTTTT. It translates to CASSLGVAGGTGELFF.

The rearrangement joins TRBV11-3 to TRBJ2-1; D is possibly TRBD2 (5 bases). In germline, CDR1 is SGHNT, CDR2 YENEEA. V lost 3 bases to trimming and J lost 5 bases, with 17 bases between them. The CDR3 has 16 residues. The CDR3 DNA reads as TGTGCCAGCAGCTTCACTAGGACCCAAACTGACAATGAGCAGTTCTTC. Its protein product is CASSFTRTQTDNEQFF.

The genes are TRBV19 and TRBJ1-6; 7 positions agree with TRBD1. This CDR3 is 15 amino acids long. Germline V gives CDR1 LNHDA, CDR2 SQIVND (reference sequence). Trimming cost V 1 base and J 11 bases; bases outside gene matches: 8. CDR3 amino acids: CASSIGGTERAPLHF. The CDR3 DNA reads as TGTGCCAGTAGTATAGGCGGGACAGAGCGAGCACCCCTCCACTTT.

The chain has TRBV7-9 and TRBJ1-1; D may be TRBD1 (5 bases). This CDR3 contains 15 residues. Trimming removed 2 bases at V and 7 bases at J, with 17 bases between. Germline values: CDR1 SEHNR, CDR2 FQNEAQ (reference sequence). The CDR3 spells CASSLITGGDLEAFF. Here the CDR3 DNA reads TGTGCCAGCAGCTTAATAACAGGAGGGGACCTTGAAGCTTTCTTT.

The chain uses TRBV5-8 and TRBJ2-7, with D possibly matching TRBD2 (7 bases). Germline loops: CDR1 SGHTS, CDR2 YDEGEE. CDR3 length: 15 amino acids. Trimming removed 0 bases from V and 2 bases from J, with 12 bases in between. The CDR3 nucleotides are TGTGCCAGCAGCTTGGCTGGGGGGGCCACCTACGAGCAGTACTTC. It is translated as CASSLAGGATYEQYF.

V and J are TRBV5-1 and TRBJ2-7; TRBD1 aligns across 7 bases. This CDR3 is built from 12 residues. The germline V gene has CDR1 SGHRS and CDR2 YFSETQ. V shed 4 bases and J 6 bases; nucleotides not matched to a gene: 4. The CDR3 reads CASSQRGLEQYF. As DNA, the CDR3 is TGCGCCAGCAGCCAGAGGGGGCTCGAGCAGTACTTC.

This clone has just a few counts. The CDR3 bases are TGTGCCAGCAACCCGTTGACAGGGATGAACACCGGGGAGCTGTTTTTT. Amino acids: CASNPLTGMNTGELFF. V is TRBV7-9 and J is TRBJ2-2, with 7 positions matching TRBD1. The germline V gene has CDR1 SEHNR and CDR2 FQNEAQ (reference sequence). Germline trimming cut 7 bases from V and 1 base from J; bases unmatched to any gene: 9. This CDR3 is built from 16 residues.

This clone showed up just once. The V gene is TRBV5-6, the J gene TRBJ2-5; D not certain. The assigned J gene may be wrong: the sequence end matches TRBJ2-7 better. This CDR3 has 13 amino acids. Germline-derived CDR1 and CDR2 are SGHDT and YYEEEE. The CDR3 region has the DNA TGTGCCAGCAGCTTGACAGCCGCCTACGAGCAGTACTTC. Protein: CASSLTAAYEQYF.

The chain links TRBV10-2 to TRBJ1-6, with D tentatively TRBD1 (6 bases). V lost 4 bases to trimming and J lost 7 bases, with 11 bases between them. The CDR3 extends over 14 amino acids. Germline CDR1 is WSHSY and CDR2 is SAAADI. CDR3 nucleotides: TGCGCCAGCAGTGGCGTGAGGGGGAATTCACCCCTCCACTTT. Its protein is CASSGVRGNSPLHF.

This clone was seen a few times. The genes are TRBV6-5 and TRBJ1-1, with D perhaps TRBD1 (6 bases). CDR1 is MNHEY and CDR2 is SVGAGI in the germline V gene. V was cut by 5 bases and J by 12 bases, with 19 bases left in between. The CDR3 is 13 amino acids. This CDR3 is CASSPVPEQGTFF. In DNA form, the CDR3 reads TGTGCCAGCAGTCCAGTCCCGGAGCAGGGGACTTTCTTT.

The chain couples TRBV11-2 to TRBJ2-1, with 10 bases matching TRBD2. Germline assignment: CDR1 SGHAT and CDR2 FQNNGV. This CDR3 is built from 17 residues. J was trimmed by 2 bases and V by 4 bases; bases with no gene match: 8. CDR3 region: CASSSILAGGPYNEQFF. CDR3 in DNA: TGTGCCAGCAGCTCAATTTTAGCGGGAGGCCCCTACAATGAGCAGTTCTTC.